The clone carrying this T cell receptor (beta chain) was detected only once. This sample is part of a study of PD-L1 blockade in urothelial cancer. The data were produced by immunoSEQ multiplex PCR, yet TCRdb's version contains in-frame clones alone and is incomplete. Of some 42,000 clones listed, about four fifths are singletons. The CDR3 loop spans 12 amino acids. Deletions cut 5 bases from V and 8 bases from J, with 10 bases between. Germline V gives CDR1 SGHTA, CDR2 FQGNSA. The source of this sequence is an older man with urothelial cancer. The V and J genes are TRBV7-2 and TRBJ2-1, with a weak D call TRBD2 (6 bases). The sequencing here drew on PBMCs, taken around atezolizumab (anti-PD-L1) treatment. CDR3 sequence: CASSRTTDEQFF. In nucleotides, the CDR3 is TGTGCCAGCAGCCGGACTACGGATGAGCAGTTCTTC.